A selection of T cell receptor beta chains follows, all from one sample in a study of T cells in Graves' hyperthyroidism and ophthalmopathy. TCRdb ran MiXCR on the multiplex PCR reads and lists one entry per CDR3 protein. The table lists more than 550,000 distinct CDR3 sequences, around 19% of them singletons. The sequenced sample consisted of blood. The receptors derive from a woman aged 50 to 60 with Graves' hyperthyroidism that later progressed to Graves' ophthalmopathy. Each CDR3 is given with its conserved first and last residue. The D gene is left open where the match is weak. A row's size may be missing; if present it is once, few, many or a size class.

abundance	j_gene	d_gene	v_gene	CDR3aa	CDR3nt
many	TRBJ1-1	-	TRBV12-3/TRBV12-4	CASSGQSNTEAFF	TGTGCCAGCAGTGGACAGTCGAACACTGAAGCTTTCTTT
many	TRBJ1-2	-	TRBV12-3/TRBV12-4	CASSLYLGRVYGYTF	TGTGCCAGCAGCCTTTACCTCGGACGGGTCTATGGCTACACCTTC
many	TRBJ2-1	TRBD1	TRBV5-1	CASSFGDRVNNEQFF	TGCGCCAGCAGCTTTGGGGACAGGGTAAACAATGAGCAGTTCTTC
many	TRBJ1-1	TRBD1	TRBV5-1	CASTVTERGHTEAFF	TGCGCCAGCACCGTGACCGAAAGGGGGCACACTGAAGCTTTCTTT
few	TRBJ1-4	-	TRBV6-1	CASSLPLGRGGEKLFF	TGTGCCAGCAGTTTGCCTTTGGGGCGCGGGGGTGAAAAACTGTTTTTT
few	TRBJ1-2	-	TRBV20-1	CSASLQGAYGYTF	TGCAGTGCTAGCCTGCAGGGCGCCTATGGCTACACCTTC
-	TRBJ2-3	TRBD2	TRBV10-2	CASRISGGASRTDTQYF	TGCGCCAGCAGAATTAGCGGGGGGGCCTCCCGAACAGATACGCAGTATTTT
many	TRBJ2-1	-	TRBV12-3/TRBV12-4	CASSNKQGFRYNEQFF	TGTGCCAGCAGCAATAAACAGGGATTCCGGTACAATGAGCAGTTCTTC
-	TRBJ2-7	-	TRBV29-1	CSVREGTSYEQYF	TGCAGCGTCCGCGAGGGAACGTCCTACGAGCAGTACTTC
-	TRBJ2-5	-	TRBV7-2	CASSGYAKSPQETQYF	TGTGCCAGCAGCGGGTATGCCAAAAGCCCGCAAGAGACCCAGTACTTC
-	TRBJ2-1	-	TRBV13	CASSPGSQDSGHDEQFF	TGTGCCAGCAGTCCTGGATCCCAGGACTCCGGGCACGATGAGCAGTTCTTC
-	TRBJ2-2	TRBD1	TRBV27	CASSMNRGLFGTEELFF	TGTGCCAGCAGTATGAACAGGGGCTTATTCGGGACCGAGGAGCTGTTTTTT
-	TRBJ1-2	TRBD1	TRBV7-9	CASSSDRAAGNGYTF	TGTGCCAGCAGCTCGGACAGGGCCGCGGGCAATGGCTACACCTTC
few	TRBJ1-5	-	TRBV20-1	CSATRDISNQPQHF	TGCAGTGCTACCCGGGACATTAGCAATCAGCCCCAGCATTTT
few	TRBJ1-6	-	TRBV6-1	CASTGTAGVSPLHF	TGTGCCAGCACGGGGACCGCAGGGGTTTCGCCCCTCCACTTT
-	TRBJ1-2	-	TRBV19	CASSYRDGYGYTF	TGTGCCAGTAGTTACCGGGACGGCTATGGCTACACCTTC
many	TRBJ1-3	-	TRBV7-9	CASSLDRRGGNTIYF	TGTGCCAGCAGCTTAGATCGCAGAGGTGGAAACACCATATATTTT
-	TRBJ2-2	TRBD1	TRBV3-1	CASSQRGQGARSGELFF	TGTGCCAGCAGCCAAAGAGGACAGGGGGCTCGGTCCGGGGAGCTGTTTTTT
many	TRBJ2-3	-	TRBV6-6	CASSYSGGSMGTDTQYF	TGTGCCAGCAGTTACTCGGGGGGAAGTATGGGCACAGATACGCAGTATTTT
many	TRBJ1-6	TRBD1	TRBV20-1	CSARVGGDSPLHF	TGCAGTGCTAGAGTAGGGGGCGATTCACCCCTCCACTTT
-	TRBJ1-1	-	TRBV6-2/TRBV6-3	CASSYEDTEAFF	TGTGCCAGCAGTTACGAAGACACTGAAGCTTTCTTT
few	TRBJ1-5	TRBD1	TRBV11-2	CASSFDRGRGQPQHF	TGTGCCAGCAGCTTTGACAGGGGTAGGGGCCAGCCCCAGCATTTT
many	TRBJ2-5	-	TRBV3-1	CASSLWGIGETQYF	TGTGCCAGCAGCCTGTGGGGGATCGGAGAGACCCAGTACTTC
many	TRBJ1-1	-	TRBV10-1	CASSESAGENTEAFF	TGCGCCAGCAGTGAGTCGGCAGGGGAAAACACTGAAGCTTTCTTT
many	TRBJ2-7	-	TRBV27	CASRPSGFSYEQYF	TGTGCCAGCAGACCCTCAGGGTTCTCCTACGAGCAGTACTTC
few	TRBJ1-1	-	TRBV9	CASSVKTTEPNTEAFF	TGTGCCAGCAGCGTGAAAACGACAGAACCTAACACTGAAGCTTTCTTT
many	TRBJ2-7	-	TRBV18	CASSPPSRTEQYF	TGTGCCAGCTCACCACCGTCTAGAACCGAGCAGTACTTC
-	TRBJ1-5	TRBD1	TRBV19	CASSPYRSQGYGQPQHF	TGTGCCAGTAGCCCCTACCGATCACAGGGGTATGGTCAGCCCCAGCATTTT
-	TRBJ2-3	-	TRBV6-4	CASSDPNTTSLLTDTQYF	TGTGCCAGCAGTGACCCAAACACCACTAGTTTGCTCACAGATACGCAGTATTTT
-	TRBJ2-2	-	TRBV18	CASSLYPTWTGELFF	TGTGCCAGCTCACTTTACCCCACTTGGACCGGGGAGCTGTTTTTT
many	TRBJ2-7	-	TRBV5-1	CASSFREQGTPQIYEQYF	TGCGCCAGCAGCTTTCGTGAACAAGGAACTCCACAAATCTACGAGCAGTACTTC
few	TRBJ2-7	-	TRBV29-1	CSVEVGPYEQYF	TGCAGCGTTGAAGTGGGACCCTACGAGCAGTACTTC
-	TRBJ1-2	-	TRBV19	CASTMGVGNYGYTF	TGTGCCAGTACCATGGGGGTCGGGAACTATGGCTACACCTTC
many	TRBJ1-1	TRBD1	TRBV14	CASSQGGTGVEAFF	TGTGCCAGCAGCCAAGGGGGGACAGGGGTGGAAGCTTTCTTT
-	TRBJ2-1	TRBD1	TRBV7-2	CASSTQGAISNEQFF	TGTGCCAGCAGCACCCAGGGGGCGATAAGCAATGAGCAGTTCTTC
few	TRBJ2-3	TRBD2	TRBV20-1	CSASGSGAELTDTQYF	TGCAGTGCTAGTGGGAGCGGGGCGGAACTCACAGATACGCAGTATTTT
-	TRBJ1-1	-	TRBV27	CASSLTAGVNTEAFF	TGTGCCAGCAGTTTAACGGCAGGGGTAAACACTGAAGCTTTCTTT
-	TRBJ1-5	-	TRBV19	CASSADRLSQPQHF	TGTGCCAGTAGTGCCGACAGGTTAAGTCAGCCCCAGCATTTT
-	TRBJ2-1	TRBD2	TRBV27	CASSNPAGGYNEQFF	TGTGCCAGCAGCAACCCAGCGGGGGGCTACAATGAGCAGTTCTTC
few	TRBJ1-3	-	TRBV7-3	CASSLTIDSGNTIYF	TGTGCCAGCAGCTTAACGATTGACTCTGGAAACACCATATATTTT
many	TRBJ2-1	TRBD2	TRBV12-3/TRBV12-4	CASSPSYGGAYNEQFF	TGTGCCAGCAGTCCTTCGTACGGGGGGGCCTACAATGAGCAGTTCTTC
-	TRBJ1-1	-	TRBV27	CASSFRQAGTEAFF	TGTGCCAGCAGTTTCAGACAGGCGGGGACTGAAGCTTTCTTT
many	TRBJ1-1	-	TRBV3-1	CASSQDRGWVNTEAFF	TGTGCCAGCAGCCAAGATAGGGGGTGGGTGAACACTGAAGCTTTCTTT
many	TRBJ2-1	-	TRBV3-1	CASSQGGGLYNEQFF	TGTGCCAGCAGCCAAGGCGGGGGCCTCTACAATGAGCAGTTCTTC
-	TRBJ1-3	-	TRBV7-6	CASSSRVISGNTIYF	TGTGCCAGCAGCTCCCGGGTGATCTCTGGAAACACCATATATTTT
-	TRBJ1-1	-	TRBV6-1	CASIGVEAFF	TGTGCCAGCATAGGGGTAGAAGCTTTCTTT